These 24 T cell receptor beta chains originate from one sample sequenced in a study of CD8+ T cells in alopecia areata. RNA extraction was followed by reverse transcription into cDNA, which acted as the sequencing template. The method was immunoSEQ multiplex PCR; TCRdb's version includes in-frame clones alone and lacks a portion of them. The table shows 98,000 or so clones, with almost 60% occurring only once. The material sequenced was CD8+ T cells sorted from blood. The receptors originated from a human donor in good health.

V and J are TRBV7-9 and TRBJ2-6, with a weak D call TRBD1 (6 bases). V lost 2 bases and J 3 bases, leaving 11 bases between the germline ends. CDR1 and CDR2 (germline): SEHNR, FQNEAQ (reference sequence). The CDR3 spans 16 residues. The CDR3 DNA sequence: TGTGCCAGCAGCTTACCCCCAGGGGATGGGGCCAACGTCCTGACTTTC. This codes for CASSLPPGDGANVLTF.

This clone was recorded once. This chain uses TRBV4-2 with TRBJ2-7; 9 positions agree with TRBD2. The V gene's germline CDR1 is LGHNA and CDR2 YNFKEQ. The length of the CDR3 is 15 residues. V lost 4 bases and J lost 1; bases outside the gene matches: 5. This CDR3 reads CASSPSLAGSYEQYF. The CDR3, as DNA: TGTGCCAGCAGCCCCTCTCTAGCGGGGTCCTACGAGCAGTACTTC.

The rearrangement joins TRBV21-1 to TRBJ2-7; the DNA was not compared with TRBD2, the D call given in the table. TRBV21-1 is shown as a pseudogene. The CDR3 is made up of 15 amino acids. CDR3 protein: CASSNATSGTYEQYF. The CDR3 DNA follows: TGTGCCAGCAGCAATGCGACTAGCGGCACCTACGAGCAGTACTTC.

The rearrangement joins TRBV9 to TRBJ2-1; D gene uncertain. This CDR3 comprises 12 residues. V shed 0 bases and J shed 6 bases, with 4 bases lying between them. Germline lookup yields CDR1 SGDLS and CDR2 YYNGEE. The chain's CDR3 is CASSVALNEQFF. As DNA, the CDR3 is TGTGCCAGCAGCGTAGCGCTCAATGAGCAGTTCTTC.

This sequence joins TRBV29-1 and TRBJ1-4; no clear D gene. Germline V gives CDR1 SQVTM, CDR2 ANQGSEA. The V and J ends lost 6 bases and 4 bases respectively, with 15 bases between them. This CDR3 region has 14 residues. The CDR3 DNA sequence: TGCAGCGTGTTATTGCTAAAGAATAATGAAAAACTGTTTTTT. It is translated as CSVLLLKNNEKLFF.

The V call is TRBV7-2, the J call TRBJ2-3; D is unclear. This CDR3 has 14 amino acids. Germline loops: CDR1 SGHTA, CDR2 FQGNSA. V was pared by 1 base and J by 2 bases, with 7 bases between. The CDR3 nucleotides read TGTGCCAGCAGCTTAGAGGGTAACACAGATACGCAGTATTTT. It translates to CASSLEGNTDTQYF.

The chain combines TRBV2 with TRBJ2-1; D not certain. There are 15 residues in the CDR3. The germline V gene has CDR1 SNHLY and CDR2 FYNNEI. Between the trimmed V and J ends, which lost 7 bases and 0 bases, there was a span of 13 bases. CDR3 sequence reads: CASIEAVSSYNEQFF. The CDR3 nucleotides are TGTGCCAGCATTGAGGCCGTCAGCTCCTACAATGAGCAGTTCTTC.

The chain's CDR3 is CASSIGFSNTEAFF. The CDR3 DNA reads as TGTGCCAGTAGTATAGGGTTTTCGAACACTGAAGCTTTCTTT. This chain joins TRBV19 and TRBJ1-1; unclear D gene. CDR3 size: 14 residues. Per the germline V gene, CDR1 is LNHDA and CDR2 is SQIVND (reference sequence). Trimming cost V 1 base and J 1 base, with 7 bases left between them.

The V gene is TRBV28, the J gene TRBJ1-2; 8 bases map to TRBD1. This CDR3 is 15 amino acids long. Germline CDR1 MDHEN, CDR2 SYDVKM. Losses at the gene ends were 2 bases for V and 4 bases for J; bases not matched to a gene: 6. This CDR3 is CASSLGPTGAYGYTF. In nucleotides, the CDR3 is TGTGCCAGCAGTTTAGGCCCGACAGGGGCCTATGGCTACACCTTC.

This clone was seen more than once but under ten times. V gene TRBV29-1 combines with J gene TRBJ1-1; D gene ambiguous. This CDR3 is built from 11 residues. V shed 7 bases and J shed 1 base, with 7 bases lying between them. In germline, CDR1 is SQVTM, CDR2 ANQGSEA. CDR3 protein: CSGWSNTEAFF. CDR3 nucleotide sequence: TGCAGCGGCTGGTCGAACACTGAAGCTTTCTTT. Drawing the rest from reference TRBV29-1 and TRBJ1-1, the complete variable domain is SAVISQKPSRDICQRGTSLTIQCQVDSQVTMMFWYRQQPGQSLTLIATANQGSEATYESGFVIDKFPISRPNLTFSTLTVSNMSPEDSSIYLCSGWSNTEAFFGQGTRLTVV.

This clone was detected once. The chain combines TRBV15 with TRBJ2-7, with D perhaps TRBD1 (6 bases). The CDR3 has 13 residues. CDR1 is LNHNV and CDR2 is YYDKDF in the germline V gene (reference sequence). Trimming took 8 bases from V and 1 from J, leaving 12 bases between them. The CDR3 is CATGGRVSYEQYF. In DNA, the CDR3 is TGTGCCACCGGGGGCCGTGTATCCTACGAGCAGTACTTC.

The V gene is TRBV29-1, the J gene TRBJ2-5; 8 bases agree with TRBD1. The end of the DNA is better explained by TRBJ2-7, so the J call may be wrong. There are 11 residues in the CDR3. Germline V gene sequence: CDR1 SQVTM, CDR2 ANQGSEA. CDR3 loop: CSVVTGGEQYF. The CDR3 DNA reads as TGCAGCGTTGTTACAGGGGGCGAGCAGTACTTC.

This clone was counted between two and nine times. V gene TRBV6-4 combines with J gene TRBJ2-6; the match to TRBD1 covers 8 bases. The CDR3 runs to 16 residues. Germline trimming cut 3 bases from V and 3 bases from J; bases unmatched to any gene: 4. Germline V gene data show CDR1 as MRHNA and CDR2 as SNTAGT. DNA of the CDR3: TGTGCCAGCAGTGAGGCAGGGGGCATTGGGGCCAACGTCCTGACTTTC. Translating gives CASSEAGGIGANVLTF.

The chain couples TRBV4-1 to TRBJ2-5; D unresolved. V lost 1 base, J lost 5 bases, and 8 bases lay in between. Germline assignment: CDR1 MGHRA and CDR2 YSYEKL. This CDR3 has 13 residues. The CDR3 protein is CASSQGVLETQYF. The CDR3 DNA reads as TGCGCCAGCAGCCAAGGTGTGTTGGAGACCCAGTACTTC.

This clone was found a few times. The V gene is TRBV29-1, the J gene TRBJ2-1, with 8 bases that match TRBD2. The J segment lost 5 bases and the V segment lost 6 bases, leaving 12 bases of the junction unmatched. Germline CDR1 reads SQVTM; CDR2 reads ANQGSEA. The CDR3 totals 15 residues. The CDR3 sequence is CSVQSPSGGDNEQFF. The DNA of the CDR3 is TGCAGCGTCCAGAGCCCCAGCGGGGGAGACAATGAGCAGTTCTTC.

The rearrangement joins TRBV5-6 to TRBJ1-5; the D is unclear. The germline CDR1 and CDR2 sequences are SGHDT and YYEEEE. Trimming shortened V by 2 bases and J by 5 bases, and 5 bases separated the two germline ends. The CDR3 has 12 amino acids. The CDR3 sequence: CASSFGDQPQHF. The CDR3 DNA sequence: TGTGCCAGCAGCTTTGGGGATCAGCCCCAGCATTTT.

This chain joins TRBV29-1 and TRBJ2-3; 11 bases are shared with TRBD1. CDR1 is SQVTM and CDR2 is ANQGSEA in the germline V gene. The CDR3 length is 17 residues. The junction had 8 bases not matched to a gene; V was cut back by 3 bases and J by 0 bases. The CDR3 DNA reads TGCAGCGTTGATGGGGACAGGGGGTCCTCTAGCACAGATACGCAGTATTTT. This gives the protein CSVDGDRGSSSTDTQYF.

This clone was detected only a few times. The CDR3 loop reads CASSSLSGANVLTF. CDR3 DNA: TGTGCCAGCAGTTCCCTCTCTGGGGCCAACGTCCTGACTTTC. The rearrangement joins TRBV27 to TRBJ2-6; D is unresolved. V was cut by 4 bases and J by 0 bases, with 4 bases left in between. Germline CDR1 is MNHEY and CDR2 is SMNVEV (reference sequence). This CDR3 comprises 14 residues.

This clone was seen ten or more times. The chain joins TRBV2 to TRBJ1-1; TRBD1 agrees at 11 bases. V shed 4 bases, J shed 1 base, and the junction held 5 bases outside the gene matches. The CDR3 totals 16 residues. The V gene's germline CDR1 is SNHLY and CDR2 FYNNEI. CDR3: CASSVGQGVGNTEAFF. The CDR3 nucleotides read TGTGCCAGCAGTGTGGGACAGGGGGTAGGGAACACTGAAGCTTTCTTT.

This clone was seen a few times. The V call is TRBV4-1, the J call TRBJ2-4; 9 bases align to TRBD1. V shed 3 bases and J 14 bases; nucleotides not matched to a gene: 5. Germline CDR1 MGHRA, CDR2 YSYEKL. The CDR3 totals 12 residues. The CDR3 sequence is CASSQEGQGKYF. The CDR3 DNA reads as TGCGCCAGCAGCCAGGAGGGACAGGGCAAGTACTTC.

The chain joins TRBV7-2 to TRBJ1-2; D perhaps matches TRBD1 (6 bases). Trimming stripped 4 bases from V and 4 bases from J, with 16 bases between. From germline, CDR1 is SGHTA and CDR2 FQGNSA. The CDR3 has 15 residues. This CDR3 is CASSYSQGLGYGYTF. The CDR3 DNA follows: TGTGCCAGCAGCTACTCCCAGGGGCTGGGCTATGGCTACACCTTC. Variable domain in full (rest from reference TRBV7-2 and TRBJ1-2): GAGVSQSPSNKVTEKGKDVELRCDPISGHTALYWYRQSLGQGLEFLIYFQGNSAPDKSGLPSDRFSAERTGGSVSTLTIQRTQQEDSAVYLCASSYSQGLGYGYTFGSGTRLTVV.

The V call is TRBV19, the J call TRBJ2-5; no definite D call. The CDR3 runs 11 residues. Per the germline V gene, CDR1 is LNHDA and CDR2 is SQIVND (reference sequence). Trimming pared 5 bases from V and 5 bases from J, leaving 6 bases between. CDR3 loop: CASSSWETQYF. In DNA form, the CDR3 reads TGTGCCAGTAGTTCATGGGAGACCCAGTACTTC.

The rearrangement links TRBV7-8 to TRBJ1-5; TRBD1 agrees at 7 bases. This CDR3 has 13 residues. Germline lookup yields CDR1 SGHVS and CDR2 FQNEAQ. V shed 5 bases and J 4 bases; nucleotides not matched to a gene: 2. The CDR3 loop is CASSQGQNQPQHF. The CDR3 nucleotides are TGTGCCAGCAGCCAGGGACAGAATCAGCCCCAGCATTTT. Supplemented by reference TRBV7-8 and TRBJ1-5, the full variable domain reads GAGVSQSPRYKVAKRGQDVALRCDPISGHVSLFWYQQALGQGPEFLTYFQNEAQLDKSGLPSDRFFAERPEGSVSTLKIQRTQQEDSAVYLCASSQGQNQPQHFGDGTRLSIL.

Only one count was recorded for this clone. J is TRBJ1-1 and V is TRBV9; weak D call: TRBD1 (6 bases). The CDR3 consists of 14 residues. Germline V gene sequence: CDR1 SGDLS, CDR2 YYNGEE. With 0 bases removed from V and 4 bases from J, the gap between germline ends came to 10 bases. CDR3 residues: CASSVGGAGTEAFF. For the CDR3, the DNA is TGTGCCAGCAGCGTAGGGGGGGCAGGCACTGAAGCTTTCTTT.